This T cell receptor (beta chain) was obtained from a study of T cell repertoires in cytomegalovirus infection (dated by TCRdb to between 2018 and 2021). Context from the whole study: Recently identified HLA-C-restricted CMV epitopes, whose presentation resists viral immunomodulation, were targeted by peptide stimulations together with well-studied HLA-B-restricted epitopes. Because public TCR beta signatures pointed to carriage of CMV infection together with the matching HLA type, the HLA type of each donor mattered for the analysis.

Concerning this clonotype itself: The antigen it binds to is not known. Base qualities are missing; no much larger clone stands one base away.

The paper as a whole reports these results and caveats: In the ex vivo response, HLA-C-restricted CMV-specific TCR beta clonotypes were dominant, and in two of eight donors the single most frequent clonotype came from this HLA-C-restricted group. In both this cohort and an independent cohort of 352 donors, the cumulative frequency of public TCR beta family members distinguished carriers of CMV infection plus the relevant HLA type.

Sequencing was performed on an Illumina HiSeq 1500. TCRdb ran its own pipeline on the public reads, namely fastp trimming at Q25 and MiXCR clone calling, and kept in-frame beta chains. Under each unique CDR3 protein, matching rows form one entry showing the most common genes and DNA. Within this sample are some 480,000 distinct CDR3 sequences, with more than 30% of them counted one time only. The ten most abundant clones make up about a sixth of the sample. From a lookup of the germline V gene (reference sequence), CDR1 and CDR2 are MNHEY and SMNVEV. V is cut back by 5 bases and J by 9 bases, with 5 bases in the junction unmatched. Reading from cysteine to phenylalanine, the CDR3 counts 15 amino acids. Kept here is only the CDR3 DNA, which spans 45 bases and is read in frame from base 1. The treatment or condition label, read with the paper, signifies: in vitro stimulation with specific CMV peptide epitopes to enrich CMV-specific T cells.

This specimen was cultured PBMCs, taken from culture after CMV antigen stimulation. The TCR was taken from a human donor in good health (CMV status not recorded). Some clones in this sample may be carry-over from other donors' samples. This receptor chain uses TRBV27 and TRBJ2-1, with 15 central nucleotides matching TRBD2. The CDR3: CASSPLGLAGGEQFF. The nucleotide sequence reads as follows: TGTGCCAGCAGTCCCCTGGGACTAGCGGGAGGTGAGCAGTTCTTC.